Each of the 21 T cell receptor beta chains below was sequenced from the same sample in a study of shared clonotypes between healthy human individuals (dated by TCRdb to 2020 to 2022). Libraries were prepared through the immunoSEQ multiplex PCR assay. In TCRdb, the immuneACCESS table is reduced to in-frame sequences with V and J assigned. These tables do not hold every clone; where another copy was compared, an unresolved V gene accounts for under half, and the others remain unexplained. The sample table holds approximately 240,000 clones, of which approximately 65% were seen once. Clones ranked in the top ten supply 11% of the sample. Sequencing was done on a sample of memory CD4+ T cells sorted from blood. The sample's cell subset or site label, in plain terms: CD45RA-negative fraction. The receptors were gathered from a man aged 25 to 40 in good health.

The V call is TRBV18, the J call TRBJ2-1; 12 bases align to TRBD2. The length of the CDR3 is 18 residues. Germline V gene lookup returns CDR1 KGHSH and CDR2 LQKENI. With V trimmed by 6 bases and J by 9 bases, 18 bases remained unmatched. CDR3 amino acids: CASSPSIGLAGRPREQFF. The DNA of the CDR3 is TGTGCCAGCTCCCCATCGATCGGACTAGCGGGACGTCCGCGTGAGCAGTTCTTC.

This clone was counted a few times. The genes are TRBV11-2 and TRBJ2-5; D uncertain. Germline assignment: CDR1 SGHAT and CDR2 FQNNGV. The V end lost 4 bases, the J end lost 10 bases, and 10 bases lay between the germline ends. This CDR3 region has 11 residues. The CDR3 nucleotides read TGTGCCAGCAGCTCAAATTACGGCCAGTACTTC. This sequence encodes CASSSNYGQYF.

The CDR3 here is CASSESVRGDRFF. The CDR3 DNA follows: TGCGCCAGCAGTGAGTCCGTGAGGGGGGATCGGTTCTTC. The chain carries TRBV10-1 and TRBJ2-1; either TRBD1 or TRBD2 may fit D (6 bases each). Between the trimmed V and J ends, which lost 0 bases and 15 bases, there was a span of 15 bases. Looked up from germline, CDR1 is WNHNN and CDR2 is SYGVQD (reference sequence). This CDR3 is built from 13 residues.

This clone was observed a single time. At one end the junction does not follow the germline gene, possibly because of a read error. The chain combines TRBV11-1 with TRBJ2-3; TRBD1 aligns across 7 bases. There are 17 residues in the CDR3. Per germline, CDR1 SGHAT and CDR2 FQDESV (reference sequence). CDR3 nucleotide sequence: TGTGCCAGCAACTTAGCCTTCGACAGGGTGACCACAGATACGCAGTATTTT. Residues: CASNLAFDRVTTDTQYF.

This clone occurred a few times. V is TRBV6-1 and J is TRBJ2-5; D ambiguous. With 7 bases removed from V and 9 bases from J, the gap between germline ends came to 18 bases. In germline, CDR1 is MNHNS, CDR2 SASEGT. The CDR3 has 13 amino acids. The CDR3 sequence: CASNMATLKAQYF. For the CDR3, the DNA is TGTGCCAGCAACATGGCCACGTTGAAGGCCCAGTACTTC.

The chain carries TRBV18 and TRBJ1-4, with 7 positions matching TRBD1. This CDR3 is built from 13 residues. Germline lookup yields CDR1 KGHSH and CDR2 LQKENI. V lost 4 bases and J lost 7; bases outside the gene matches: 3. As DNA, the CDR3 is TGTGCCAGCTCACGACAGGGAATTGAAAAACTGTTTTTT. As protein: CASSRQGIEKLFF.

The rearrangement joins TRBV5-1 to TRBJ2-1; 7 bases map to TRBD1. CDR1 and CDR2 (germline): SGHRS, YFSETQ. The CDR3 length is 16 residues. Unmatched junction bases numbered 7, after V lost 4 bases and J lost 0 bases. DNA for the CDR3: TGCGCCAGCAGCGGTGGACAGGTCCGCTCCTACAATGAGCAGTTCTTC. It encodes CASSGGQVRSYNEQFF.

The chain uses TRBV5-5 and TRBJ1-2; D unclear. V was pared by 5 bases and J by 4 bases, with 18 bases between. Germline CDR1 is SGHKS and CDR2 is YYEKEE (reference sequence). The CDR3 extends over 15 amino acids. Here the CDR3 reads CASSAGGLPGYGYTF. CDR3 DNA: TGTGCCAGCAGTGCCGGCGGACTCCCGGGCTATGGCTACACCTTC.

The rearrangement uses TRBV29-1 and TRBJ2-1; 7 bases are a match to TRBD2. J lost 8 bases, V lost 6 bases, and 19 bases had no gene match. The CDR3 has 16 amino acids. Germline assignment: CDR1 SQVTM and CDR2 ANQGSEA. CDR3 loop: CSVSPGLLASGDEQFF. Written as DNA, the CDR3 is TGCAGCGTATCACCGGGACTACTCGCCTCGGGCGATGAGCAGTTCTTC.

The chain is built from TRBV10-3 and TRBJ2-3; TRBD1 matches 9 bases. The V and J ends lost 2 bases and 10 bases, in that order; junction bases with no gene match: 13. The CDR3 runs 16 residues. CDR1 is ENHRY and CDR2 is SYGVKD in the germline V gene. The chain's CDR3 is CAISEPGQGGSGPQYF. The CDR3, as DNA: TGTGCCATCAGTGAGCCGGGACAGGGAGGCTCTGGGCCGCAGTATTTT.

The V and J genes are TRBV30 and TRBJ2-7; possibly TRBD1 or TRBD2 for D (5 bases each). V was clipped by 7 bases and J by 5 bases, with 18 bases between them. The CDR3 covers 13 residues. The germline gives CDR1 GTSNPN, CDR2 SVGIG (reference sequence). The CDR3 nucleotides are TGTGCCTCGGACCGGACACACGGGGACGAGCAGTACTTC. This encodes CASDRTHGDEQYF.

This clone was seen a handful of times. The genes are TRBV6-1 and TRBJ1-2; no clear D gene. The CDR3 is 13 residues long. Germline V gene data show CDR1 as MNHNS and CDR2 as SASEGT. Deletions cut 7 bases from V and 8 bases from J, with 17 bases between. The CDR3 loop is CASTAVGLGGYTF. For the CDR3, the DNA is TGTGCCAGCACCGCGGTCGGGCTGGGCGGCTACACCTTC.

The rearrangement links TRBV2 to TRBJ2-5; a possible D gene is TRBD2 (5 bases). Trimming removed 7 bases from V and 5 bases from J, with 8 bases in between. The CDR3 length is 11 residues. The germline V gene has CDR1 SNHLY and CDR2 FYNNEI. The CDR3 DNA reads TGTGCCAGCACGGGGATGGAGACCCAGTACTTC. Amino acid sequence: CASTGMETQYF.

Here the CDR3 reads CASRLEMANEQFF. DNA of the CDR3: TGTGCCAGCAGACTGGAAATGGCCAATGAGCAGTTCTTC. The chain employs TRBV2 and TRBJ2-1; D not resolved. Germline loops: CDR1 SNHLY, CDR2 FYNNEI. This CDR3 is built from 13 residues. V was clipped by 6 bases and J by 6 bases, with 12 bases between them.

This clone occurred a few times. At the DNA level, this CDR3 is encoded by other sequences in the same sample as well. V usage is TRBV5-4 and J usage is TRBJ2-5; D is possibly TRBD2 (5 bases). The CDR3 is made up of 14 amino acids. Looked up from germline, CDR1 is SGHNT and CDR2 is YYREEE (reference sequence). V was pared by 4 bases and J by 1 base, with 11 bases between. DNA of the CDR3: TGTGCCAGCAGCCTTAGCAGCGGCCAAGAGACCCAGTACTTC. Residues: CASSLSSGQETQYF.

CDR3 sequence reads: CASSPLGQNTEAFF. For the CDR3, the DNA is TGTGCCAGCTCACCACTTGGACAGAACACTGAAGCTTTCTTT. The rearrangement joins TRBV18 to TRBJ1-1, with D possibly TRBD1 on 5 matching bases. V lost 1 base, J lost 1 base, and 7 bases lay in between. Germline V CDR1 and CDR2: KGHSH, LQKENI. The CDR3 is 14 amino acids.

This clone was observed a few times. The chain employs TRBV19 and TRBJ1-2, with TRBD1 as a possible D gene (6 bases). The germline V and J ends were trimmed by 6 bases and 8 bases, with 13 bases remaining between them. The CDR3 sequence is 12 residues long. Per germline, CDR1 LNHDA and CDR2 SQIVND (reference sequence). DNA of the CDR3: TGTGCCAGTAGGGCCACAGGGCAGGGCTACACCTTC. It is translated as CASRATGQGYTF.

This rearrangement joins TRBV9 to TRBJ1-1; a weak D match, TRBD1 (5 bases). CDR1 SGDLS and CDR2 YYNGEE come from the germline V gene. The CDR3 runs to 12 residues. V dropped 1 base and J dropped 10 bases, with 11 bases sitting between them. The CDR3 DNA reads TGTGCCAGCAGCGTAACCCAGGGACCAGCTTTCTTT. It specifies CASSVTQGPAFF.

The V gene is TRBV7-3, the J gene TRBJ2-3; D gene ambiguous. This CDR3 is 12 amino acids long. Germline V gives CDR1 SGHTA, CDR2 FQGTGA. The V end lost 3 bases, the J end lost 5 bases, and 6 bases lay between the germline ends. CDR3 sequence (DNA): TGTGCCAGCAGCTTGCATATAGATACGCAGTATTTT. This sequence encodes CASSLHIDTQYF.

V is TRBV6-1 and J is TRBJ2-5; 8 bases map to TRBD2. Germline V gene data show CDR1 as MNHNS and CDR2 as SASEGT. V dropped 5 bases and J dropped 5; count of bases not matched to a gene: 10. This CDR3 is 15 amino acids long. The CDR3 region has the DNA TGTGCCAGCAGTCCCCGAGCGGGAGTATCTGAGACCCAGTACTTC. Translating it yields CASSPRAGVSETQYF.

CDR3 nucleotides: TGTGCCAGCAGTCCTACGGCCAGGCACGAGCAGTACTTC. The encoded protein is CASSPTARHEQYF. This chain connects TRBV25-1 to TRBJ2-7; D gene unclear. The V end lost 5 bases, the J end lost 5 bases, and 13 bases lay between the germline ends. This CDR3 has 13 amino acids. From germline, CDR1 is MGHDK and CDR2 SYGVNS.